These T cell receptor beta chains were read from a single sample in a study of CD8 T cells in ankylosing spondylitis. TCRdb fed the 5' RACE reads into MiXCR, producing one record per CDR3 protein. The top ten hold nearly 30% of the sample, which has under 30,000 distinct CDR3 sequences, approximately 8% seen once. Sample: blood. The receptors come from a male donor with ankylosing spondylitis or in good health (not recorded which). The CDR3 runs from the conserved cysteine through the conserved F or W. The order of the fields is D gene, J gene, V gene, clone size, CDR3 protein, CDR3 DNA. D genes are given only for firm matches. Size is omitted from some rows. Given values are once, few, many or a class for expanded clones.

- TRBJ2-1 TRBV12-3/TRBV12-4 few CASSLEAPGQFF TGTGCCAGCAGTTTAGAGGCTCCCGGTCAGTTCTTC
- TRBJ2-3 TRBV12-3/TRBV12-4 - CASSPWGFTDTQYF TGTGCCAGCAGCCCATGGGGGTTTACAGATACGCAGTATTTT
TRBD2 TRBJ2-7 TRBV4-1 many CASSQPTSGSYEQYF TGCGCCAGCAGCCAACCTACTAGCGGGAGTTACGAGCAGTACTTC
TRBD1 TRBJ1-4 TRBV15 many CATSLGQGRLFF TGTGCCACCAGCTTAGGACAGGGACGACTGTTTTTT
- TRBJ2-3 TRBV21-1 - CASSKDEVGHRPLTSTDTQYF TGTGCCAGCAGCAAAGATGAAGTCGGTCACAGACCTCTAACTAGCACAGATACGCAGTATTTT
TRBD1 TRBJ1-1 TRBV3-1 - CASSQYGTGGEAFF TGTGCCAGCAGCCAATACGGGACAGGGGGTGAAGCTTTCTTT
TRBD2 TRBJ2-2 TRBV24-1 medium-sized CATSMAGVPTGELFF TGTGCCACCAGTATGGCGGGAGTCCCCACCGGGGAGCTGTTTTTT
- TRBJ1-1 TRBV7-9 many CASSHPGGVAFF TGTGCCAGCAGCCACCCGGGAGGGGTAGCTTTCTTT
- TRBJ2-1 TRBV29-1 - CSVGTAFNNEQFF TGCAGCGTTGGGACGGCTTTCAACAATGAGCAGTTCTTC
- TRBJ2-2 TRBV4-1 few CASSLVPGDPRTELFF TGCGCCAGCAGCCTGGTCCCCGGCGACCCCCGGACGGAGCTGTTTTTT
TRBD2 TRBJ2-3 TRBV20-1 few CSANGLAGESDTQYF TGCAGTGCTAACGGACTAGCGGGGGAATCAGATACGCAGTATTTT
- TRBJ2-3 TRBV7-2 few CASSSPGLAQYF TGTGCCAGCAGCTCCCCTGGGTTGGCGCAGTATTTT
TRBD1 TRBJ2-1 TRBV5-1 - CASSLGQGPYNEQFF TGCGCCAGCAGCTTGGGACAGGGCCCCTACAATGAGCAGTTCTTC
- TRBJ1-1 TRBV28 - CASSSPVTEAFF TGTGCCAGCAGCTCACCCGTCACTGAAGCTTTCTTT
TRBD2 TRBJ2-3 TRBV27 - CASTPGTGLGTDTQYF TGTGCCAGCACCCCGGGAACGGGACTAGGCACAGATACGCAGTATTTT
- TRBJ2-1 TRBV6-5 few CASQRSHNEQFF TGTGCCAGTCAGCGGAGCCACAATGAGCAGTTCTTC
- TRBJ2-1 TRBV29-1 few CSASSSYVNEQFF TGCAGCGCCTCATCAAGTTATGTCAATGAGCAGTTCTTC
- TRBJ2-3 TRBV15 few CATSRDARGGDTQYF TGTGCCACCAGCAGAGATGCCAGGGGGGGCGATACGCAGTATTTT
- TRBJ2-3 TRBV2 - CASSVGGMADTQYF TGTGCCAGCAGCGTCGGGGGCATGGCCGATACGCAGTATTTT
TRBD2 TRBJ2-7 TRBV5-1 few CASSLALAGSYEQYF TGCGCCAGCAGCTTAGCACTAGCGGGCTCCTACGAGCAGTACTTC
TRBD1 TRBJ1-5 TRBV7-9 many CASSFGQGGQPQHF TGTGCCAGCAGCTTTGGACAGGGTGGTCAGCCCCAGCATTTT
- TRBJ2-3 TRBV29-1 many CSVPVRARTDTQYF TGCAGCGTTCCGGTGAGGGCCCGCACAGATACGCAGTATTTT
- TRBJ1-5 TRBV20-1 few CSALEAGATDLAQHF TGCAGTGCCCTAGAGGCAGGGGCCACGGATTTGGCACAGCATTTT
- TRBJ2-5 TRBV7-2 - CASSLGDWSQETQYF TGTGCCAGCAGCCTCGGGGATTGGTCCCAGGAGACCCAGTACTTC
- TRBJ1-4 TRBV7-9 - CASSLGQRTYNEKLFF TGTGCCAGCAGCCTCGGACAGCGAACGTATAATGAAAAACTGTTTTTT
- TRBJ2-7 TRBV20-1 few CSAGGPTEQYF TGCAGTGCGGGGGGGCCCACCGAGCAGTACTTC